Listed here is a single TCR beta chain. The data belong to a study of blood T cells in healthy people across ages. J gave up 11 bases and V 2 bases, and 8 bases lay outside the gene matches. The germline gives CDR1 KGHSH, CDR2 LQKENI. The CDR3 length is 14 residues. Total RNA was isolated from each sample in quantities of at least 6 micrograms. Then a second PCR, running about 7 to 11 cycles, was carried out with a sample-barcoded 5' primer and a J-beta primer mix. A template-switch adaptor containing 12 random nucleotides labeled each cDNA molecule. One entry per CDR3 protein, called by TCRdb with MiXCR from the 5' RACE reads. The profile covers around 1,600,000 distinct CDR3 sequences, with under 55% appearing a single time and around 4% taken by the ten largest.

The receptor was isolated from a woman aged 18-29 years in good health. The chain links TRBV18 to TRBJ2-1, with 8 nucleotides matching TRBD2. Sequencing was done on a sample of blood. The CDR3 reads CASSPRAGGAQQFF. CDR3 DNA: TGTGCCAGCTCACCAAGGGCGGGGGGAGCTCAGCAGTTCTTC.